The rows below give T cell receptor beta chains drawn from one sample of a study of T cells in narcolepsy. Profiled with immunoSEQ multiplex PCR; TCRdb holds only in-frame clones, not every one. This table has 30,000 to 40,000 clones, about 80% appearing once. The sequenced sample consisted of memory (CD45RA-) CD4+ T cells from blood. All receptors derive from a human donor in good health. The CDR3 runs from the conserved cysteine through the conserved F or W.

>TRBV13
CASSSQGTYEQYF
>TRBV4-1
CASSQEAPGSSGNTIYF
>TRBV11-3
CASSARHGELFF
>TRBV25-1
CASSDDGANQPQHF
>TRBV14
CASSPSGRGHNEQFF
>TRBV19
CASSIDIGGDYGYTF
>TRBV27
CASSSRPGRANEKLFF
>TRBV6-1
CASSEESSNSPLHF
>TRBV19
CASRETGLGTDTQYF
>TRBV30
CAWKVYGSGNIQYF
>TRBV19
CASTPTGYNEQFF
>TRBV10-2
CASSVRRQETQYF
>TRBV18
CASTGQGNNSPLHF
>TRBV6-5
CASSSQGPSYGYTF
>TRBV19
CASSIDGPGQLYGYTF
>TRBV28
CASRTGGAVSMNTEAFF
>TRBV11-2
CASRASSVPVYGYTF
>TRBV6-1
CASSEATGGNSYEQYF